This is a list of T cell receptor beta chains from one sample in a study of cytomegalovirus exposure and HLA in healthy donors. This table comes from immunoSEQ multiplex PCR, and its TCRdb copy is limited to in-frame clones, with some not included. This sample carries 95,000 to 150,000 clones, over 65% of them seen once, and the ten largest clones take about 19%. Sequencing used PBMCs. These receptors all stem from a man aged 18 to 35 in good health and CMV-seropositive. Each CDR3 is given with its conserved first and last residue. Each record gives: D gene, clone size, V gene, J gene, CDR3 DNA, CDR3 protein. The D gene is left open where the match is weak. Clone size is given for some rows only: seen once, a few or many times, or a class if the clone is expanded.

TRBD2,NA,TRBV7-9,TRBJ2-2,TGTGCCAGCAGCCACCCCGGGGGGTCGGGTACCGGGGAGCTGTTTTTT,CASSHPGGSGTGELFF
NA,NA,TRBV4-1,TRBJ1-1,TGCGCCAGCAGCCAAGACGCGGGTAGCTTGAACACTGAAGCTTTCTTT,CASSQDAGSLNTEAFF
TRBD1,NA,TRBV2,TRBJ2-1,TGTGCCAGCGCCCGGGACAGTTCCTACAATGAGCAGTTCTTC,CASARDSSYNEQFF
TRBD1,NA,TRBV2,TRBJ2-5,TGTGCCAGCAGGGACAGGGGTTGGAAGACCCAGTACTTC,CASRDRGWKTQYF
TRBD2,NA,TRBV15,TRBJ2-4,TGTGCCACCAGCAGATCAGGACTAGCGGACATTCAGTACTTC,CATSRSGLADIQYF
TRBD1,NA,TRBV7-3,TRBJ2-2,TGTGCCAGCAGCTACACAGGGGTGTCGAGGACCGGGGAGCTGTTTTTT,CASSYTGVSRTGELFF
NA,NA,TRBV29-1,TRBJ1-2,TGCAGCGTTGAAAGGCAGGGGTTCTATGGCTACACCTTC,CSVERQGFYGYTF
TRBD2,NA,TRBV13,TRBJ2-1,TGTGCCAGCAGCTCCGGGACTAGCATCCACAATGAGCAGTTCTTC,CASSSGTSIHNEQFF
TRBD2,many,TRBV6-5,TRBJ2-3,TGTGCCAGCAGTTTAGGGGCTAGCGGGGGCACAGATACGCAGTATTTT,CASSLGASGGTDTQYF
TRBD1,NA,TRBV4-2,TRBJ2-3,TGTGCCAGCAGCCAAGAATCCGGGACAGGGGGCTGGGATACGCAGTATTTT,CASSQESGTGGWDTQYF
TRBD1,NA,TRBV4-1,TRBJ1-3,TGCGCCAGCAGCCAAGATCAGGGACAGGAATTAATCTACAGCTCTGGAAACACCATATATTTT,CASSQDQGQELIYSSGNTIYF
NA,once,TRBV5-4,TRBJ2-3,TGTGCCAGCAGCTTAGTAGCGGGCACAGATACGCAGTATTTT,CASSLVAGTDTQYF
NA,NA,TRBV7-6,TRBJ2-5,TGTGCCAGCAGCTTAGGACACACCTACCAAGAGACCCAGTACTTC,CASSLGHTYQETQYF
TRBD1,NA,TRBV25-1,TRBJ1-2,TGTGCCAGCAGTGAAACAGGGGGCGCGGTTGGCTACACCTTC,CASSETGGAVGYTF
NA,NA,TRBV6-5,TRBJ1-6,TGTGCCAGCAGTTACGATCCAGGGTATAATTCACCCCTCCACTTT,CASSYDPGYNSPLHF
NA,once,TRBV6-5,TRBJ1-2,TGTGCCAGCAGTTACACCCTGGGGGGTACCAACTATGGCTACACCTTC,CASSYTLGGTNYGYTF
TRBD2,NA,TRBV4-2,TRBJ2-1,TGTGCCAGCAGCCAAGAGCGCCTAGCGGGGGGTTCTCCCTACAATGAGCAGTTCTTC,CASSQERLAGGSPYNEQFF
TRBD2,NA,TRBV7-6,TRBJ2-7,TGTGCCAGCAGCCCTAGGAGCGGGGAGTCCTACGAGCAGTACTTC,CASSPRSGESYEQYF
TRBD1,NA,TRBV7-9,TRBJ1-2,TGTGCCAGCACCCTCGACAGGGTCAGCTATGGCTACACCTTC,CASTLDRVSYGYTF
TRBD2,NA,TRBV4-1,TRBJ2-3,TGCGCCAGCAGCCAAAGGGGACTAGGTACAGATACGCAGTATTTT,CASSQRGLGTDTQYF
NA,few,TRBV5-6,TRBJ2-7,TGTGCCAGCAGCCCGCTGTCGGTTGGCTACGAGCAGTACTTC,CASSPLSVGYEQYF
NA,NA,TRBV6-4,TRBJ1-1,TGTGCCAGCAGTGACTCGTCAAGGGGCACTGAAGCTTTCTTT,CASSDSSRGTEAFF
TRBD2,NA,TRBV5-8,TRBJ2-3,TGTGCCAGCAGGGGGATAGCGGGGTTCACAGATACGCAGTATTTT,CASRGIAGFTDTQYF
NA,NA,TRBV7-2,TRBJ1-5,TGTGCCCCGAGGGGGGGGTCTGTTGGCAATCAGCCCCAGCATTTT,CAPRGGSVGNQPQHF
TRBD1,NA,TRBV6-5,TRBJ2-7,TGTGCCAGCAGTTACTCCGGGACAGGGACAGCCTACGAGCAGTACTTC,CASSYSGTGTAYEQYF
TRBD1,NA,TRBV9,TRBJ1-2,TGTGCCAGCAGCGCCACCGGGACAGGGACCTCTTACACCTTC,CASSATGTGTSYTF
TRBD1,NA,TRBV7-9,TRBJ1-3,TGTGCCAGCAGCCCGACAGGGCTGGGAAACACCATATATTTT,CASSPTGLGNTIYF
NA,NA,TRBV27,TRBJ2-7,TGTGCCAGCAATTGGGCTGGGGAGCAGTACTTC,CASNWAGEQYF
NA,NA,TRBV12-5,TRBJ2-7,TGTGCTAGTGGGACGGGTGAACTCCGGTACTTC,CASGTGELRYF
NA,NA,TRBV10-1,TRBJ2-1,TGCGCCAGCAGTGACGGAGGCAATGAGCAGTTCTTC,CASSDGGNEQFF
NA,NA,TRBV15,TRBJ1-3,TGTGCCACCAGCGGTAGTACAGGATTCTCTGGAAACACCATATATTTT,CATSGSTGFSGNTIYF
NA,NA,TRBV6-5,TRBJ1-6,TGTGCCAGCAGTTCCTCTCCGCAAGCCACACAGACCCTCCACTTT,CASSSSPQATQTLHF
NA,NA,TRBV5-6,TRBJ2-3,TGTGCCAGCAGCCTATTAGCCGCGACGCAGTATTTT,CASSLLAATQYF
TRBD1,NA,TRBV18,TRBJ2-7,TGTGCCAGCTCACCCTGGGGACAGGGGGCTCCCTACGAGCAGTACTTC,CASSPWGQGAPYEQYF
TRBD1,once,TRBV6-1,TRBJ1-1,TGTGCCGCCAGTGAACCGGGACAGGGGGCCCCGGGGACTGAAGCTTTCTTT,CAASEPGQGAPGTEAFF
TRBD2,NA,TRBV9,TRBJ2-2,TGTGCCAGCAGTCCGGGGGTAGCGGGGGCCACCGGGGAGCTGTTTTTT,CASSPGVAGATGELFF
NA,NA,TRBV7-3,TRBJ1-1,TGTGCCAGCAGCTTAGGGGGCTGGACTGAAGCTTTCTTT,CASSLGGWTEAFF
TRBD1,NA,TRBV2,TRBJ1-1,TGTGCCAGCAGTGAACAGGGGGCGGCTGGAGAAGCTTTCTTT,CASSEQGAAGEAFF
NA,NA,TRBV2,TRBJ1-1,TGTGCCAGCATCCAAGAAGCGAACACTGAAGCTTTCTTT,CASIQEANTEAFF
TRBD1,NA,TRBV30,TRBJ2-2,TGTGCCTGGAGGGGGACAGTGGCCCCACGGGGGGAGCTGTTTTTT,CAWRGTVAPRGELFF
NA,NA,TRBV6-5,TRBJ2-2,TGTGCCAGCACCGCCCTGATGAGCGGGGAGCTGTTTTTT,CASTALMSGELFF